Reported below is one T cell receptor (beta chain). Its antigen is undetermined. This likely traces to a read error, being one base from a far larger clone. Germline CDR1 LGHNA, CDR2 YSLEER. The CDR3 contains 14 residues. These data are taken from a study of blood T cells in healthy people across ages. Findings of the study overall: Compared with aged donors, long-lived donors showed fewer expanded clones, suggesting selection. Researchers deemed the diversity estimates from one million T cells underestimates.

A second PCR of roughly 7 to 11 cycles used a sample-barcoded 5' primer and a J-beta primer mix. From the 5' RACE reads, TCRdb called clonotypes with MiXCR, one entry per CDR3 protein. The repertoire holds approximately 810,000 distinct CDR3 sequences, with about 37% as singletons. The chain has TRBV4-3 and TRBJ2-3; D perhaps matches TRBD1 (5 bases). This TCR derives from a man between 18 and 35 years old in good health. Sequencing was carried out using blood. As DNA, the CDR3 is TGCGCCAGCAGCCAAGATAGGGGAACAGATGCGCAGTATTTT. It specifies CASSQDRGTDAQYF.